Included here is one T cell receptor (beta chain) sequence, with context. This sample was included in a study of shared clonotypes between healthy human individuals. V lost 4 bases, J lost 2 bases, and 8 bases stayed unmatched. The CDR3 is made up of 16 amino acids. Germline CDR1 reads MGHRA; CDR2 reads YSYEKL. Execution of the assay was at deep level. The genomic DNA of each subset was split evenly across several immunoSEQ plates. Repertoires were generated with immunoSEQ multiplex PCR, while TCRdb's copy carries only in-frame clones and drops some. The table lists under 2,000,000 clones, approximately 94% of them singletons. Naive CD8 cells were CD45RO-negative, positively selected for CCR7, excluding terminally differentiated effector memory CD45RA+ cells.

The chain links TRBV4-1 to TRBJ2-1, with 7 nucleotides matching TRBD2. Sequenced input: naive CD8+ T cells sorted from blood. This receptor was obtained from a man aged 18 to 30 in good health. In DNA, the CDR3 is TGCGCCAGCAGCCCCTCCCTAGCGGACCCCTACAATGAGCAGTTCTTC. Encoded protein: CASSPSLADPYNEQFF.